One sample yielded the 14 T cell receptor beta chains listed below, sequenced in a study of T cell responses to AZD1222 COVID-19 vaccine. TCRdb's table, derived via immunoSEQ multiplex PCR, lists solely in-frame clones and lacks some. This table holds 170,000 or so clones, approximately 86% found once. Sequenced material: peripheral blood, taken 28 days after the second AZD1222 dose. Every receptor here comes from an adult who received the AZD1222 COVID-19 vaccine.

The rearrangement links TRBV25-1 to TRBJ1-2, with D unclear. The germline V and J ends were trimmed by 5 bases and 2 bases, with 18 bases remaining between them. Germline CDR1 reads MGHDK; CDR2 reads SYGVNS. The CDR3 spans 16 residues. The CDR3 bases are TGTGCCAGCAGTCCCCCCGGGCTAAGATACAACTATGGCTACACCTTC. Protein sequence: CASSPPGLRYNYGYTF.

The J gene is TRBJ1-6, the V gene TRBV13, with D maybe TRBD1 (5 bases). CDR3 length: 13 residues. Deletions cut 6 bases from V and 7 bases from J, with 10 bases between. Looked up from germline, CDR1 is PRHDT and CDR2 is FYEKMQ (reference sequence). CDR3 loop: CASRGEGNSPLHF. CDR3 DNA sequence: TGTGCCAGCAGGGGGGAGGGGAATTCACCCCTCCACTTT. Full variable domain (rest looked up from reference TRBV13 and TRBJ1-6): AAGVIQSPRHLIKEKRETATLKCYPIPRHDTVYWYQQGPGQDPQFLISFYEKMQSDKGSIPDRFSAQQFSDYHSELNMSSLELGDSALYFCASRGEGNSPLHFGNGTRLTVT.

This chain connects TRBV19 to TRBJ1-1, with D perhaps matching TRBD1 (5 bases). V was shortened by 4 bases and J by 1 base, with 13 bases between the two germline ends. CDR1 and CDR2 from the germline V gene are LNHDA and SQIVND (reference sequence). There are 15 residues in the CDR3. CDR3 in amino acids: CASSTWTDKNTEAFF. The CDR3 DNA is TGTGCCAGTAGTACCTGGACGGACAAGAACACTGAAGCTTTCTTT.

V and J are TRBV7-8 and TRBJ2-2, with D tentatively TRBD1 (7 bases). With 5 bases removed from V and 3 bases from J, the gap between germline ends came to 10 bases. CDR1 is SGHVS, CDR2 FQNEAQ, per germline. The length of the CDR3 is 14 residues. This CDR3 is CASSVRGDTGELFF. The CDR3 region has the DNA TGTGCCAGCAGCGTCAGGGGGGACACCGGGGAGCTGTTTTTT.

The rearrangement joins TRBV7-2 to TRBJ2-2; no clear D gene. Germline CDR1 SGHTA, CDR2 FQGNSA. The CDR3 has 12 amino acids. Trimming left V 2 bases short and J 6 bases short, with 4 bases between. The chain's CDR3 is CASSLWSGELFF. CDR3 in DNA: TGTGCCAGCAGCTTATGGTCCGGGGAGCTGTTTTTT. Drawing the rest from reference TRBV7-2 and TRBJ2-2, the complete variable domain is GAGVSQSPSNKVTEKGKDVELRCDPISGHTALYWYRQSLGQGLEFLIYFQGNSAPDKSGLPSDRFSAERTGGSVSTLTIQRTQQEDSAVYLCASSLWSGELFFGEGSRLTVL.

The CDR3 DNA follows: TGTGCCAGTAGTATATCTTCCGAAGGGGCAGGGGAGCTGTTTTTT. Protein sequence: CASSISSEGAGELFF. The chain links TRBV19 to TRBJ2-2; perhaps TRBD1 as D (5 bases). This CDR3 has 15 residues. Germline V gives CDR1 LNHDA, CDR2 SQIVND (reference sequence). The ends were cut back, 2 bases at V and 8 bases at J, with 15 bases in the middle.

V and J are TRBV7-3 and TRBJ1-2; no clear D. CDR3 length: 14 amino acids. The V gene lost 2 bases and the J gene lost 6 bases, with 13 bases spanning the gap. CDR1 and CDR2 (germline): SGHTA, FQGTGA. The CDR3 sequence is CASSLSAGYDGYTF. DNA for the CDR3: TGTGCCAGCAGCTTATCTGCGGGGTACGATGGCTACACCTTC.

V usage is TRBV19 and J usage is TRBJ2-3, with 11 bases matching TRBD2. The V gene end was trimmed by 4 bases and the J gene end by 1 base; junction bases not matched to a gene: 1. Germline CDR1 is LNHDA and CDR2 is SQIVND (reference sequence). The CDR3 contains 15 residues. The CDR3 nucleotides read TGTGCCAGTAGTACGACTAGCGGGGGCACAGATACGCAGTATTTT. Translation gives CASSTTSGGTDTQYF. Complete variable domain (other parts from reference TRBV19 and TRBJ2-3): DGGITQSPKYLFRKEGQNVTLSCEQNLNHDAMYWYRQDPGQGLRLIYYSQIVNDFQKGDIAEGYSVSREKKESFPLTVTSAQKNPTAFYLCASSTTSGGTDTQYFGPGTRLTVL.

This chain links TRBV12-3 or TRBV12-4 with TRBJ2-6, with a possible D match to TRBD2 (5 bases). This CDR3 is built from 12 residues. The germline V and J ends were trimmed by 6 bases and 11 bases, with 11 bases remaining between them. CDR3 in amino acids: CASRGGLDVLTF. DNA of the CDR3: TGTGCCAGCAGGGGCGGGCTGGACGTCCTGACTTTC.

CDR3 sequence reads: CASSLLGAGGPHEQYF. The DNA of the CDR3 is TGTGCCAGCAGCTTGCTCGGGGCGGGGGGGCCCCACGAGCAGTACTTC. The V call is TRBV5-4, the J call TRBJ2-7; 9 nucleotides line up with TRBD2. The CDR3 covers 16 residues. V lost 1 base to trimming and J lost 5 bases; unmatched junction nucleotides: 10. The germline gives CDR1 SGHNT, CDR2 YYREEE (reference sequence).

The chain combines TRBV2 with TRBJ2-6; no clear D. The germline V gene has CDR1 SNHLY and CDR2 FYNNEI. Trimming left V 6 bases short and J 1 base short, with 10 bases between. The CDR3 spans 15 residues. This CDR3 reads CASRSGTSGANVLTF. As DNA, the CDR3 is TGTGCCAGCAGGAGTGGAACTTCTGGGGCCAACGTCCTGACTTTC.

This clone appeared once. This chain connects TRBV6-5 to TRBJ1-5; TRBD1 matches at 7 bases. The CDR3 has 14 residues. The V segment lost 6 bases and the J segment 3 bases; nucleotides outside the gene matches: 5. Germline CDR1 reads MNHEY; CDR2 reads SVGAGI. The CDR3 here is CASSRDSINQPQHF. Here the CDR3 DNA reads TGTGCCAGCAGCAGGGACAGTATCAATCAGCCCCAGCATTTT.

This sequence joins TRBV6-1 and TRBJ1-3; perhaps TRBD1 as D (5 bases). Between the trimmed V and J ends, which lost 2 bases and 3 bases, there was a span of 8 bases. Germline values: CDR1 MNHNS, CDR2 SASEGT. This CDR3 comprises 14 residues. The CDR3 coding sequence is TGTGCCAGCAGTGAAAGGGGAAGTGGAAACACCATATATTTT. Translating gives CASSERGSGNTIYF.

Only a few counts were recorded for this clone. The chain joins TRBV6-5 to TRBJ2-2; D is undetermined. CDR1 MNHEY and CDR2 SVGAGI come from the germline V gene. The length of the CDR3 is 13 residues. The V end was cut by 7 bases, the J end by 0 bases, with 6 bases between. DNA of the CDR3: TGTGCCAGCAAACGGTCGAACACCGGGGAGCTGTTTTTT. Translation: CASKRSNTGELFF.